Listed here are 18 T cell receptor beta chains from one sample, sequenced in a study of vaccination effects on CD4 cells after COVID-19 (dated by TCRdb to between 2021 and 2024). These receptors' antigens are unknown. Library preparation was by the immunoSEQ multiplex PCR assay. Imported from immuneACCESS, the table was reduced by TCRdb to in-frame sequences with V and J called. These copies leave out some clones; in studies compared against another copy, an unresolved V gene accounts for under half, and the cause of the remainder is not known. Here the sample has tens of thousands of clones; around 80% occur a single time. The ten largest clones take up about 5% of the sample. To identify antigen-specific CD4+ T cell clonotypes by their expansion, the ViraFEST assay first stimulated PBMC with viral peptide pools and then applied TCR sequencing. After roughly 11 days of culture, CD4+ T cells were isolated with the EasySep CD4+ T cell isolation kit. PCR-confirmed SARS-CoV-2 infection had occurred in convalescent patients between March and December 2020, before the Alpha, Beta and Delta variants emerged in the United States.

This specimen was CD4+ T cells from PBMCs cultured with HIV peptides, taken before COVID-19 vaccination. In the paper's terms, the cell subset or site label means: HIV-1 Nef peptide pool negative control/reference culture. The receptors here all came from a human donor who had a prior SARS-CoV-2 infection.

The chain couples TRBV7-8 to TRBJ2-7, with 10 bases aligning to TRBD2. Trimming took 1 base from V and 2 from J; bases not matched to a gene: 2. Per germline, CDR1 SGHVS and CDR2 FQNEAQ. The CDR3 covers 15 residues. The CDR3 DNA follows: TGTGCCAGCAGCTTAGTACTAGCGGGAACCTACGAGCAGTACTTC. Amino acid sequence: CASSLVLAGTYEQYF.

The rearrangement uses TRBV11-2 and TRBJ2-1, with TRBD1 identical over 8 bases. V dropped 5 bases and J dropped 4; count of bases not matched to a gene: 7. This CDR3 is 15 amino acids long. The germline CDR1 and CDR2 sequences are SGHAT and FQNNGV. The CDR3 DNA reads TGTGCCAGCAGCCTCGGGGACAGGCAATACAATGAGCAGTTCTTC. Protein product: CASSLGDRQYNEQFF.

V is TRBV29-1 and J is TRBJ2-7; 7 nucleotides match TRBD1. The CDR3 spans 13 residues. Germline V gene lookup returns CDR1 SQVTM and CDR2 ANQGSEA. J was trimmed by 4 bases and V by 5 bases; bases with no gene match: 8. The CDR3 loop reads CSVKQGLGYEQYF. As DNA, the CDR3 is TGCAGCGTTAAACAGGGGTTGGGATACGAGCAGTACTTC.

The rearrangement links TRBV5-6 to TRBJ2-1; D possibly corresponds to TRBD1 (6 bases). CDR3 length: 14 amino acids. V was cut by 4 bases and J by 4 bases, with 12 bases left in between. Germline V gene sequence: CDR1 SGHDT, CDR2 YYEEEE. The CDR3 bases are TGTGCCAGCAGCCCACCCCAGGGGTACAATGAGCAGTTCTTC. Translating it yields CASSPPQGYNEQFF.

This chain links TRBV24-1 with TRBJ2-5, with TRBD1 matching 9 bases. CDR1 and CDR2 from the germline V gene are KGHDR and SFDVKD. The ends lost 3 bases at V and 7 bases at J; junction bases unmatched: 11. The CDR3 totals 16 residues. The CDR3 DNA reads TGTGCCACCAGTGATGCGGGACAGGGCCGTTACGGGACCCAGTACTTC. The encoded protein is CATSDAGQGRYGTQYF.

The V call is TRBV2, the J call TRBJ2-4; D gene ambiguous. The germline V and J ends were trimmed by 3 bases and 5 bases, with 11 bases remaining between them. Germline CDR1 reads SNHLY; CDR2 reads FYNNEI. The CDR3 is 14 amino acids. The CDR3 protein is CASSEGRRENIQYF. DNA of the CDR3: TGTGCCAGCAGTGAGGGCCGACGAGAAAACATTCAGTACTTC.

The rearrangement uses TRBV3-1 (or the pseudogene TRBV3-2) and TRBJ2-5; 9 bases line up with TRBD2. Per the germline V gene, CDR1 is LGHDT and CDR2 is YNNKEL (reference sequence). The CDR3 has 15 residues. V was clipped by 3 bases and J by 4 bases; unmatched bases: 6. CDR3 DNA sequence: TGTGCCAGCAGCCAGCGGGGGGGCGGGTCAGAGACCCAGTACTTC. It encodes CASSQRGGGSETQYF.

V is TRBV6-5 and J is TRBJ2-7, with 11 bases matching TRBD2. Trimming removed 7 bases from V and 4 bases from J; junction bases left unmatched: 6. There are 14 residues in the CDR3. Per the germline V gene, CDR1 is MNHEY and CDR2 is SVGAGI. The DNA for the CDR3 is TGTGCCAGCACCCGGACTAGCGGGTCGTACGAGCAGTACTTC. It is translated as CASTRTSGSYEQYF.

CDR3 region: CASSLVSGSGAKNIQYF. The DNA for the CDR3 is TGTGCCAGCAGCTTAGTCTCAGGGTCAGGGGCCAAAAACATTCAGTACTTC. The V gene is TRBV7-2, the J gene TRBJ2-4; perhaps TRBD1 as D (5 bases). Trimming left V 1 base short and J 1 base short, with 14 bases between. Germline-derived CDR1 and CDR2 are SGHTA and FQGNSA. This CDR3 comprises 17 residues.

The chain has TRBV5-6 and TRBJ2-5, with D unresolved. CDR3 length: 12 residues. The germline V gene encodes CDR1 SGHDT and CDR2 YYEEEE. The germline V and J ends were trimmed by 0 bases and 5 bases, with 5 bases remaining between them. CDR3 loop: CASSLAWETQYF. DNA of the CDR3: TGTGCCAGCAGCTTGGCCTGGGAGACCCAGTACTTC.

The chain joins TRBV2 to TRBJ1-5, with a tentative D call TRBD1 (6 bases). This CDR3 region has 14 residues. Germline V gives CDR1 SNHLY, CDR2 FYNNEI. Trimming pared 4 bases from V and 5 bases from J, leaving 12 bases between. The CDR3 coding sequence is TGTGCCAGCAGTGGGGGGCAGGGCTATCAGCCCCAGCATTTT. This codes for CASSGGQGYQPQHF. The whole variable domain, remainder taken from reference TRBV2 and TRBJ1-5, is EPEVTQTPSHQVTQMGQEVILRCVPISNHLYFYWYRQILGQKVEFLVSFYNNEISEKSEIFDDQFSVERPDGSNFTLKIRSTKLEDSAMYFCASSGGQGYQPQHFGDGTRLSIL.

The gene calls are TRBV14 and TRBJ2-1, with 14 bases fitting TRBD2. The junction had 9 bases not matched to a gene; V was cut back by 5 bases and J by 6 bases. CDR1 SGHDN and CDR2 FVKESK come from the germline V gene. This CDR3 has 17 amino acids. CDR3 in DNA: TGTGCCAGCAGCGCCCTAAGGACTAGCGGGGGGTTCAATGAGCAGTTCTTC. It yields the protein CASSALRTSGGFNEQFF.

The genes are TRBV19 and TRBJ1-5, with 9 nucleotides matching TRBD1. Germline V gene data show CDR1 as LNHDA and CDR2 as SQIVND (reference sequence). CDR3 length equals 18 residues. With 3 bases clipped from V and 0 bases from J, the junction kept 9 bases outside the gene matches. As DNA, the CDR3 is TGTGCCAGTAGTATTCCTGGACAGGGGTACTATAGCAATCAGCCCCAGCATTTT. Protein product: CASSIPGQGYYSNQPQHF.

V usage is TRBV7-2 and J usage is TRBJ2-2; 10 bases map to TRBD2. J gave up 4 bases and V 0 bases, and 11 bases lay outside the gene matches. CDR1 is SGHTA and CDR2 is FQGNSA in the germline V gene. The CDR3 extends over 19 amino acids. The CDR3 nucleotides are TGTGCCAGCAGCTTAGCCGCCAGGAAAGCGGGAGGGCCCACCGGGGAGCTGTTTTTT. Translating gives CASSLAARKAGGPTGELFF.

CDR3 nucleotides: TGTGCCAGCAGCCCAGCCCGGGACCAAAGCACAGATACGCAGTATTTT. Translated: CASSPARDQSTDTQYF. V usage is TRBV5-4 and J usage is TRBJ2-3; D may be TRBD1 or TRBD2 (5 bases each). The CDR3 is 16 amino acids. Germline lookup yields CDR1 SGHNT and CDR2 YYREEE (reference sequence). Trimming removed 4 bases at V and 0 bases at J, with 15 bases between.

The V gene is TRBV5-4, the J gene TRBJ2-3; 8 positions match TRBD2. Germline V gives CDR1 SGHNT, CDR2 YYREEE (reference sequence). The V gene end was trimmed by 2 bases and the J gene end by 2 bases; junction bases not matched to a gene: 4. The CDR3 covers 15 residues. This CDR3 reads CASSFSGGNTDTQYF. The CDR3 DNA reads TGTGCCAGCAGCTTCTCGGGGGGGAACACAGATACGCAGTATTTT. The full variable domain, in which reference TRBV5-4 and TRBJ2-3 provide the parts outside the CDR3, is ETGVTQSPTHLIKTRGQQVTLRCSSQSGHNTVSWYQQALGQGPQFIFQYYREEENGRGNFPPRFSGLQFPNYSSELNVNALELDDSALYLCASSFSGGNTDTQYFGPGTRLTVL.

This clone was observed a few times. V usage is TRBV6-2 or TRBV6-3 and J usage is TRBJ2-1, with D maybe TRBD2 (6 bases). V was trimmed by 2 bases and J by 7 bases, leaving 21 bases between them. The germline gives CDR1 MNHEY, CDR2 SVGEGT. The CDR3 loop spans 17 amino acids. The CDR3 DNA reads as TGTGCCAGCAGTTACCCTAAGGACTATACAGGAGGGAATGAGCAGTTCTTC. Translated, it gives CASSYPKDYTGGNEQFF.

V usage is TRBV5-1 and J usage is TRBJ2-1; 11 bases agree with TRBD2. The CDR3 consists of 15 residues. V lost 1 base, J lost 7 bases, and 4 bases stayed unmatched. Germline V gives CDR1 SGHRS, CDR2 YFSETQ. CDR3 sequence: CASSLIWTSGNEQFF. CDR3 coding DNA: TGCGCCAGCAGCTTGATTTGGACTAGCGGGAATGAGCAGTTCTTC.